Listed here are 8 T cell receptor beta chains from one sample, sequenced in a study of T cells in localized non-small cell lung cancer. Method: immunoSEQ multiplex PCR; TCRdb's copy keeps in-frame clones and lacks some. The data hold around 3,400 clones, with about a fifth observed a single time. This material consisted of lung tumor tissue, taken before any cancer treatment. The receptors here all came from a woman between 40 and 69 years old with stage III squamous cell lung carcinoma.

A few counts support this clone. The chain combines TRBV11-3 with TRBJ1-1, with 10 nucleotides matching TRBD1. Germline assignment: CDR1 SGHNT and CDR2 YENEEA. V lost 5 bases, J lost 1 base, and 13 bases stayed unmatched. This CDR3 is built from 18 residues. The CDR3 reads CASSPSGTGAYRNTEAFF. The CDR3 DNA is TGTGCCAGCAGCCCTTCCGGGACAGGGGCTTATAGGAACACTGAAGCTTTCTTT.

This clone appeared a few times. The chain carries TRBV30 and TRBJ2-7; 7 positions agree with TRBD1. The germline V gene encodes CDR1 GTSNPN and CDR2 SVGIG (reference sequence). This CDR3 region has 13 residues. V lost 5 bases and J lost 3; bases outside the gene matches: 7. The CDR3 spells CAWARGLSYEQYF. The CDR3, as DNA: TGTGCCTGGGCCAGGGGGTTGAGCTACGAGCAGTACTTC.

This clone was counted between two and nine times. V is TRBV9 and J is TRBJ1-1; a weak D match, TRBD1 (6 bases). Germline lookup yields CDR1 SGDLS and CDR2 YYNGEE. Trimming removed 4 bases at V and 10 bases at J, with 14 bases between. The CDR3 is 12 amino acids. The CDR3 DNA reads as TGTGCCAGCAGCCCACATCAGGGGATAGCTTTCTTT. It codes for CASSPHQGIAFF.

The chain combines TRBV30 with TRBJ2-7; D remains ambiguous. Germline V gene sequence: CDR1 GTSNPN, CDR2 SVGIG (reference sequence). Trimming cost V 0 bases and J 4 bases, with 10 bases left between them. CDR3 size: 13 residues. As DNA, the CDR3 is TGTGCCTGGAGTGTGGACCCCTCGTACGAGCAGTACTTC. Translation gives CAWSVDPSYEQYF.

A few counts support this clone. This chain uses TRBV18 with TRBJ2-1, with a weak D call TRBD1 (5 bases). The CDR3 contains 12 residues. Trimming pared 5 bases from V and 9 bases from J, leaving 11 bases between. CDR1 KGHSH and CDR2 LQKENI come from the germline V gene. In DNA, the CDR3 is TGTGCCAGCTCAACCGGACAAGGTGAGCAGTTCTTC. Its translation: CASSTGQGEQFF.

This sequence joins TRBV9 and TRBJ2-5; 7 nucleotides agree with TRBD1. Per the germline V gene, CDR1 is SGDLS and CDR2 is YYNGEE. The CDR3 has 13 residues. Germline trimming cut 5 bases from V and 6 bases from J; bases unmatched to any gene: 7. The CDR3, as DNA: TGTGCCAGCAGTTTTGACAGGGTTAAGACCCAGTACTTC. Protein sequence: CASSFDRVKTQYF.

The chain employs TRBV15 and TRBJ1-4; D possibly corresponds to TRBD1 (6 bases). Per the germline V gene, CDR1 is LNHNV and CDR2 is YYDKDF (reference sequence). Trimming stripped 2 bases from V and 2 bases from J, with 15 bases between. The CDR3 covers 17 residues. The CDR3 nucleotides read TGTGCCACCAGCAGATTACAGGGAAGTCGGACTAATGAAAAACTGTTTTTT. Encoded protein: CATSRLQGSRTNEKLFF.

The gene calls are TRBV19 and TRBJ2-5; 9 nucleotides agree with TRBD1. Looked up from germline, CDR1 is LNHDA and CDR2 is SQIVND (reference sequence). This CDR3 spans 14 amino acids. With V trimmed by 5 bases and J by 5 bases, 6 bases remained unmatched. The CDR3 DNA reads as TGTGCCAGTAGTCCGACAGGGGGAAGGGAGACCCAGTACTTC. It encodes CASSPTGGRETQYF.